The 2 T cell receptor beta chains in this list originate from one sample, sequenced in a study of blood T cell repertoires in COVID-19. Sequencing used immunoSEQ multiplex PCR; TCRdb keeps in-frame clones, though not all of them. The table includes a few hundred thousand clones, approximately 88% detected once. Source material: peripheral blood. Receptors were obtained from a woman aged 25 to 45 with COVID-19, enrolled during active disease.

The chain couples TRBV5-1 to TRBJ1-1, with 9 bases fitting TRBD1. CDR1 is SGHRS, CDR2 YFSETQ, per germline. Losses at the gene ends were 4 bases for V and 4 bases for J; bases not matched to a gene: 5. The CDR3 has 14 amino acids. CDR3 amino acids: CASSPSTGGTEAFF. The CDR3 nucleotides are TGCGCCAGCAGCCCATCGACAGGGGGCACTGAAGCTTTCTTT.

The V and J genes are TRBV19 and TRBJ1-5; weak D call: TRBD1 (5 bases). The V end was cut by 5 bases, the J end by 5 bases, with 7 bases between. The germline gives CDR1 LNHDA, CDR2 SQIVND (reference sequence). There are 12 residues in the CDR3. The CDR3 sequence: CASSQQDQPQHF. In DNA form, the CDR3 reads TGTGCCAGTAGTCAACAGGATCAGCCCCAGCATTTT.